What follows is one T cell receptor (beta chain) and its context. Source study methods: Amplified reference gene primers provided the basis for estimating nucleated cell counts. Using immunoSEQ multiplex PCR, the repertoire was profiled, and TCRdb retains in-frame clones only, with some absent. V, J and clone size are those of that table, while D and trimming were read from the DNA. The table records a few hundred thousand clones, roughly 92% of them present only once. Someone with COVID-19 had been met by exposed participants within 2 weeks before study entry. This sample is drawn from a study of blood T cell repertoires in COVID-19. Study-wide context: The study drew acute and convalescent COVID-19 samples from the United States, Italy and Spain. PBMCs, B-cell-depleted T cells, or T cells provided the cDNA or gDNA that made up the material.

The origin of this receptor is a woman in her 40s who had been exposed to COVID-19. Sequencing used PBMCs or T cells enriched from blood (not recorded which).

This CDR3 reads CASSAKNIQYF. The CDR3 DNA follows: TGTGCCAGTTCGGCCAAAAACATTCAGTACTTC. The chain uses TRBV27 and TRBJ2-4; D unresolved. The germline V gene has CDR1 MNHEY and CDR2 SMNVEV (reference sequence). The CDR3 spans 11 residues. Between the trimmed V and J ends, which lost 9 bases and 1 base, there was a span of 4 bases.